This T cell receptor (beta chain) emerged from a study of T-cell reconstitution after alpha-beta-depleted transplantation in children. CDR1 MNHEY and CDR2 SMNVEV come from the germline V gene (reference sequence). The CDR3 is 14 amino acids. V lost 0 bases to trimming and J lost 3 bases; unmatched junction nucleotides: 2. Construction of the TCRbeta library involved unique molecular identifiers. TCRdb reanalysed the PCR reads using MiXCR and keeps one entry per CDR3 protein. The sample lists roughly 400,000 distinct CDR3 sequences, 20% occurring once. The TCR sequence derives from a human donor who donated a stem cell graft to a child with acute myeloid leukemia. The material was PBMCs from the stem cell graft donor, obtained from the stem cell graft. V usage is TRBV27 and J usage is TRBJ2-7; 7 bases line up with TRBD2. The CDR3 here is CASSLSGGHYEQYF. The CDR3 DNA reads TGTGCCAGCAGTTTATCGGGAGGGCACTACGAGCAGTACTTC.